This T cell receptor (beta chain) appears in the sequencing data of a study of blood T cell repertoires in COVID-19 (dated by TCRdb to about 2020). For the study in its entirety: Samples from collaborators originated in the United States, Italy and Spain and spanned both the acute and convalescent phases of COVID-19. Nearly every sample came with metadata listing a de-identified subject ID, COVID-19 status, age in years and sex. The repertoires were released in a freely available public database meant as a resource for research on the immune response to SARS-CoV-2. The samples were drawn from two sources: the first 160 participants of the ongoing ImmuneRACE study, and fewer than 1,500 subjects contributed by 6 global collaborators. The prospective study material was composed of cDNA or gDNA derived from T cells, B-cell-depleted T cells, or PBMCs. Deeply sampled blood TCRbeta repertoires from subjects exposed to, actively infected with, or recovered from COVID-19 were included in the dataset. HLA class I and class II types, where available, came from metadata supplied by the sample provider rather than from assay-based typing. The investigation overall reported the following: The quantity of clinical and demographic metadata differed by source and by participant and was supplied without curation.

Collaborating institutions collected whole blood in K2EDTA tubes following their own protocols. Collaborator samples were shipped for TCRbeta analysis as frozen whole blood, isolated PBMCs, or DNA extracted from either sample type. The immunoSEQ Assay, a bias-controlled multiplex PCR, was used to amplify TCRbeta CDR3 regions from genomic DNA. The authors' pipeline ran thus. Within the assay, amplification of reference gene primers was used to estimate how many nucleated cells each sample contained. To quantify the absolute abundance of each unique TCRbeta CDR3 rearrangement, sequence reads were collapsed and filtered. For each sample, productive Simpson clonality was calculated by taking the square root of Simpson's diversity index across productive rearrangements. In TCRdb, the immuneACCESS table is reduced to in-frame sequences with V and J assigned. These tables do not hold every clone; where another copy was compared, an unresolved V gene accounts for under half, and the others remain unexplained. That table furnishes V, J and clone size, whereas the DNA furnished D and trimming. The sample has around 330,000 clones on record, roughly 90% of them singletons. About 3.9% of the sample is in the top ten clones.

Details on this clone: There is no known antigen for this receptor. No qualities accompany the bases; no much larger clone lies one base away.

V ends up 5 bases short and J 7 bases short, with an unmatched junction base count of 3. The CDR3 starts with the cysteine, ends with the phenylalanine, and has 14 residues. CDR3 DNA only is kept here, 42 bases in frame from base 1. The germline V gene supplies CDR1 SGHTA and CDR2 FQGNSA. This receptor was obtained from a woman in her fifties or sixties with active or convalescent COVID-19. The sequence links TRBV7-2 to TRBJ2-2; 11 nucleotides in the junction match TRBD2. Input material: peripheral blood. The nucleotides read TGTGCCAGCAGCCTAACTAGCGGGAGCGGGGAGCTGTTTTTT. The resulting protein is CASSLTSGSGELFF.